The 27 T cell receptor beta chains below were found in one sample sequenced in a study of blood T cell repertoires in COVID-19. Profiling relied on immunoSEQ multiplex PCR, and the TCRdb table lists in-frame clones only, not all of them. This table holds about 120,000 clones, 70% to 85% found once. Sample: peripheral blood. These receptors came from a woman in her seventies with acute or convalescent COVID-19.

This chain uses TRBV29-1 with TRBJ1-1; TRBD1 is a possible D gene (5 bases). Trimming removed 5 bases from V and 0 bases from J, with 10 bases in between. Germline CDR1 SQVTM, CDR2 ANQGSEA. This CDR3 is 13 amino acids long. This chain's CDR3 is CSVLRQMNTEAFF. In nucleotides, the CDR3 is TGCAGCGTTCTAAGACAGATGAACACTGAAGCTTTCTTT.

This clone came up a few times. The rearrangement joins TRBV19 to TRBJ2-1, with 9 nucleotides matching TRBD1. The CDR3 is 16 amino acids. Germline trimming cut 2 bases from V and 8 bases from J; bases unmatched to any gene: 10. CDR1 is LNHDA, CDR2 SQIVND, per germline (reference sequence). As DNA, the CDR3 is TGTGCCAGTAGTATACCCCGGGGACAGGGCCGGGATGAGCAGTTCTTC. Amino acids: CASSIPRGQGRDEQFF.

J is TRBJ1-5 and V is TRBV19; 10 bases agree with TRBD1. The CDR3 totals 19 residues. V lost 4 bases, J lost 2 bases, and 14 bases stayed unmatched. The germline CDR1 and CDR2 sequences are LNHDA and SQIVND (reference sequence). The DNA of the CDR3 is TGTGCCAGTAGTAGATCGACAGGGGGCGCAGGAGTGGGCAATCAGCCCCAGCATTTT. It yields the protein CASSRSTGGAGVGNQPQHF.

The chain is built from TRBV19 and TRBJ2-7; tentatively, D is TRBD2 (5 bases). This CDR3 is built from 13 residues. Germline lookup yields CDR1 LNHDA and CDR2 SQIVND (reference sequence). V dropped 7 bases and J dropped 7 bases, with 17 bases sitting between them. Written as DNA, the CDR3 is TGTGCCAGTACCCCCCGGACTCTGGGTGAGCAGTACGTC. Translating gives CASTPRTLGEQYV.

This clone came up a few times. The chain employs TRBV7-9 and TRBJ2-5; 7 nucleotides line up with TRBD1. There are 15 residues in the CDR3. Losses at the gene ends were 2 bases for V and 5 bases for J; bases not matched to a gene: 8. In germline, CDR1 is SEHNR, CDR2 FQNEAQ (reference sequence). DNA for the CDR3: TGTGCCAGCAGCTTACCCACAGGGGTTGGGGAGACCCAGTACTTC. Translation: CASSLPTGVGETQYF.

The V call is TRBV6-5, the J call TRBJ1-3; 8 nucleotides match TRBD1. V lost 5 bases and J lost 4; bases outside the gene matches: 4. There are 14 residues in the CDR3. CDR1 and CDR2 (germline): MNHEY, SVGAGI. CDR3 sequence: CASSPGQAGNTIYF. The CDR3 DNA reads TGTGCCAGCAGTCCGGGACAGGCAGGAAACACCATATATTTT.

The chain carries TRBV20-1 and TRBJ1-1; maybe TRBD1 (6 bases). The CDR3 extends over 15 amino acids. Germline values: CDR1 DFQATT, CDR2 SNEGSKA (reference sequence). Deletions cut 3 bases from V and 3 bases from J, with 17 bases between. CDR3 residues: CSASGLKGGYTEAFF. The CDR3 nucleotides read TGCAGTGCTAGTGGGCTTAAGGGGGGGTACACTGAAGCTTTCTTT.

The J gene is TRBJ1-1, the V gene TRBV2, with 10 nucleotides matching TRBD1. Losses at the gene ends were 2 bases for V and 10 bases for J; bases not matched to a gene: 13. The CDR3 has 16 amino acids. Per germline, CDR1 SNHLY and CDR2 FYNNEI. The CDR3 nucleotides are TGTGCCAGCAGTGAAACCGGGACAGGGGCCTCCGGGATAGCTTTCTTT. It translates to CASSETGTGASGIAFF.

The rearrangement uses TRBV3-1 (or the pseudogene TRBV3-2) and TRBJ1-1, with 9 nucleotides matching TRBD1. The V gene's germline CDR1 is LGHDT and CDR2 YNNKEL (reference sequence). The CDR3 covers 17 residues. J was trimmed by 0 bases and V by 3 bases; bases with no gene match: 8. The chain's CDR3 is CASSHTGTGRVNTEAFF. For the CDR3, the DNA is TGTGCCAGCAGCCACACCGGGACAGGGAGGGTGAACACTGAAGCTTTCTTT.

The chain is built from TRBV11-1 and TRBJ2-2; the D is unclear. Germline CDR1 reads SGHAT; CDR2 reads FQDESV (reference sequence). The CDR3 is made up of 16 amino acids. Trimming cost V 1 base and J 0 bases, with 9 bases left between them. The CDR3 here is CASSLEWHTNTGELFF. As DNA, the CDR3 is TGTGCCAGCAGCTTAGAATGGCATACGAACACCGGGGAGCTGTTTTTT.

V and J are TRBV3-1 (or the pseudogene TRBV3-2) and TRBJ2-1; 8 positions match TRBD2. This CDR3 spans 17 amino acids. The V and J ends lost 3 bases and 4 bases, in that order; junction bases with no gene match: 11. The germline gives CDR1 LGHDT, CDR2 YNNKEL (reference sequence). In nucleotides, the CDR3 is TGTGCCAGCAGCCAGCGGGGGGCGCGCGGCACATACAATGAGCAGTTCTTC. This encodes CASSQRGARGTYNEQFF.

This sequence joins TRBV5-1 and TRBJ1-2; D is possibly TRBD1 (5 bases). Germline lookup yields CDR1 SGHRS and CDR2 YFSETQ. The length of the CDR3 is 13 residues. The germline V and J ends were trimmed by 4 bases and 4 bases, with 11 bases remaining between them. The CDR3 coding sequence is TGCGCCAGCAGCATCCAGGGAAGCTATGGCTACACCTTC. Translation: CASSIQGSYGYTF.

CDR3 coding DNA: TGTGCCAGCAGCCCGCGGACTAGCGGGGGGGCCCTGCGAGAGACCCAGTACTTC. It codes for CASSPRTSGGALRETQYF. V is TRBV7-2 and J is TRBJ2-5, with 15 bases identical to TRBD2. The CDR3 covers 18 residues. V was pared by 5 bases and J by 4 bases, with 11 bases of the junction left unmatched. Germline assignment: CDR1 SGHTA and CDR2 FQGNSA.

The V call is TRBV7-2, the J call TRBJ2-3; maybe TRBD1 (6 bases). Between the trimmed V and J ends, which lost 4 bases and 6 bases, there was a span of 14 bases. CDR1 is SGHTA, CDR2 FQGNSA, per germline. The CDR3 totals 14 residues. DNA for the CDR3: TGTGCCAGCAGCTCTCCGACAGGAGCCGATACGCAGTATTTT. As protein: CASSSPTGADTQYF. The variable domain in full, with the rest retrieved from reference TRBV7-2 and TRBJ2-3, is GAGVSQSPSNKVTEKGKDVELRCDPISGHTALYWYRQSLGQGLEFLIYFQGNSAPDKSGLPSDRFSAERTGGSVSTLTIQRTQQEDSAVYLCASSSPTGADTQYFGPGTRLTVL.

V usage is TRBV7-9 and J usage is TRBJ1-3; 8 bases agree with TRBD1. CDR1 is SEHNR, CDR2 FQNEAQ, per germline (reference sequence). V was clipped by 4 bases and J by 2 bases; unmatched bases: 1. The CDR3 loop spans 14 amino acids. The CDR3 region is CASSSGGAGNTIYF. The CDR3 nucleotides are TGTGCCAGCAGCTCAGGGGGCGCTGGAAACACCATATATTTT.

The chain combines TRBV5-1 with TRBJ1-5; D call uncertain. CDR1 is SGHRS, CDR2 YFSETQ, per germline. The CDR3 is made up of 15 amino acids. Trimming shortened V by 0 bases and J by 3 bases, and 10 bases separated the two germline ends. As DNA, the CDR3 is TGCGCCAGCAGCTTGGGTGGTAGCTACAATCAGCCCCAGCATTTT. Amino acid sequence: CASSLGGSYNQPQHF.

This clone was counted between two and nine times. The rearrangement joins TRBV25-1 to TRBJ1-1, with D tentatively TRBD1 (5 bases). The length of the CDR3 is 14 residues. Trimming left V 1 base short and J 5 bases short, with 11 bases between. CDR1 MGHDK and CDR2 SYGVNS come from the germline V gene. Written as DNA, the CDR3 is TGTGCCAGCAGTGAATGGGTCGGGGGAACTGAAGCTTTCTTT. Protein sequence: CASSEWVGGTEAFF.

The chain's CDR3 is CASRHDRNEKLFF. CDR3 nucleotides: TGTGCCAGCAGACACGACAGGAATGAAAAACTGTTTTTT. The chain employs TRBV6-5 and TRBJ1-4, with a possible D match to TRBD1 (6 bases). Germline V gene sequence: CDR1 MNHEY, CDR2 SVGAGI. CDR3 length equals 13 residues. Trimming left V 6 bases short and J 5 bases short, with 10 bases between.

This clone occurred a few times. The rearrangement links TRBV5-4 to TRBJ2-5, with 8 bases matching TRBD1. This CDR3 spans 15 amino acids. CDR1 and CDR2 from the germline V gene are SGHNT and YYREEE (reference sequence). Trimming at V came to 4 bases and at J to 4 bases, leaving 9 bases not matched to a gene. DNA of the CDR3: TGTGCCAGCAGCCCGTCTACAGGGGGTGGAGAGACCCAGTACTTC. It encodes CASSPSTGGGETQYF. Full variable domain (remainder filled in from reference TRBV5-4 and TRBJ2-5): ETGVTQSPTHLIKTRGQQVTLRCSSQSGHNTVSWYQQALGQGPQFIFQYYREEENGRGNFPPRFSGLQFPNYSSELNVNALELDDSALYLCASSPSTGGGETQYFGPGTRLLVL.

The chain joins TRBV19 to TRBJ2-4; D uncertain. The germline V gene encodes CDR1 LNHDA and CDR2 SQIVND (reference sequence). The CDR3 is 10 amino acids. Trimming removed 10 bases from V and 3 bases from J, with 4 bases in between. In DNA, the CDR3 is TGTGCCACCGGCAAAAACATTCAGTACTTC. Its protein product is CATGKNIQYF.

Notes on this clone: Other nucleotide sequences from this sample produce the same CDR3. The V call is TRBV12-3 or TRBV12-4, the J call TRBJ1-2; 10 nucleotides align to TRBD1. After removal of 3 bases from V and 5 bases from J, the junction contained 0 bases not matched to a gene. This CDR3 comprises 13 residues. The CDR3, as DNA: TGTGCCAGCAGTTTGGGACAGGGGTATGGCTACACCTTC. Encoded protein: CASSLGQGYGYTF.

V and J are TRBV29-1 and TRBJ2-3, with D unclear. Trimming cost V 0 bases and J 2 bases, with 6 bases left between them. The CDR3 runs 13 residues. Per the germline V gene, CDR1 is SQVTM and CDR2 is ANQGSEA. The CDR3 loop is CSVEDSSTDTQYF. The CDR3 bases are TGCAGCGTTGAAGACAGTTCCACAGATACGCAGTATTTT.

This clone has just one count. The gene calls are TRBV15 and TRBJ2-5, with a tentative D call TRBD1 (7 bases). This CDR3 region has 19 residues. V lost 1 base, J lost 4 bases, and 25 bases lay in between. Germline CDR1 is LNHNV and CDR2 is YYDKDF (reference sequence). CDR3 bases: TGTGCCACCAGCAGAGTCCGAAACAGGGGAAATCGGGGGAGAGAGACCCAGTACTTC. Its protein is CATSRVRNRGNRGRETQYF. Filled out from reference TRBV15 and TRBJ2-5, the complete variable domain reads DAMVIQNPRYQVTQFGKPVTLSCSQTLNHNVMYWYQQKSSQAPKLLFHYYDKDFNNEADTPDNFQSRRPNTSFCFLDIRSPGLGDTAMYLCATSRVRNRGNRGRETQYFGPGTRLLVL.

The chain joins TRBV7-8 to TRBJ1-6; 7 bases line up with TRBD1. V lost 7 bases to trimming and J lost 6 bases; unmatched junction nucleotides: 9. The CDR3 totals 15 residues. CDR1 is SGHVS and CDR2 is FQNEAQ in the germline V gene. CDR3 in DNA: TGTGCCAGCACCAGGGGCGGGACAGCTAATTCACCCCTCCACTTT. This sequence encodes CASTRGGTANSPLHF.

This clone occurred once. The chain couples TRBV7-2 to TRBJ2-7; 9 nucleotides agree with TRBD2. Trimming removed 1 base from V and 2 bases from J; junction bases left unmatched: 6. The CDR3 consists of 16 residues. Germline loops: CDR1 SGHTA, CDR2 FQGNSA. For the CDR3, the DNA is TGTGCCAGCAGCTTAGGAGGAAGCGGGGGGCCCTACGAGCAGTACGTC. Amino acid sequence: CASSLGGSGGPYEQYV.

This clone was detected only once. The J gene is TRBJ1-1, the V gene TRBV27, with 7 positions matching TRBD1. V was clipped by 5 bases and J by 4 bases; unmatched bases: 4. This CDR3 is 13 amino acids long. Germline V gene lookup returns CDR1 MNHEY and CDR2 SMNVEV (reference sequence). CDR3 in amino acids: CASSLQGGTEAFF. The CDR3 bases are TGTGCCAGCAGTCTCCAGGGGGGCACTGAAGCTTTCTTT.

Only a few counts were recorded for this clone. This chain joins TRBV20-1 and TRBJ2-7; TRBD2 aligns across 9 bases. CDR1 is DFQATT and CDR2 is SNEGSKA in the germline V gene (reference sequence). J gave up 6 bases and V 3 bases, and 3 bases lay outside the gene matches. This CDR3 contains 12 residues. DNA of the CDR3: TGCAGTGCTAGTCGCGGGAGGGGCGAGCAGTACTTC. This sequence encodes CSASRGRGEQYF.